This TCR beta chain was profiled in a study of metastatic and nonmetastatic thyroid tumors. Whole-study context: It was across blood and tumor or nodule tissue from malignant and benign thyroid patients that repertoires were compared.

Authors' processing steps: Using the CDR3 differences seen across clinicopathological groups, the authors built a distant-metastasis classifier for papillary thyroid cancer, which was meant to discriminate distant-metastatic patients. TCRdb reanalyzed the PCR reads with MiXCR. The V and J calls were determined by TCRdb, not by the authors. This sample has around 15,000 clones, with 15% to 20% found just once. Many counts were recorded for this clone. CDR1 KGHSH and CDR2 LQKENI come from the germline V gene. This CDR3 is 17 amino acids long. Between the trimmed V and J ends, which lost 6 bases and 4 bases, there was a span of 21 bases. Thyroid surgery was preceded by no treatment in any patient.

What was sequenced was blood. The V gene is TRBV18, the J gene TRBJ2-2; D is possibly TRBD2 (6 bases). This TCR was sampled from a female donor with papillary thyroid cancer or a benign thyroid nodule (not recorded which). Some clones in this sample may be carry-over from other donors' samples. CDR3 sequence: CASSGGTGGLGTGELFF. The CDR3 nucleotides are TGTGCCAGCTCCGGGGGAACCGGAGGGCTGGGCACCGGGGAGCTGTTTTTT.